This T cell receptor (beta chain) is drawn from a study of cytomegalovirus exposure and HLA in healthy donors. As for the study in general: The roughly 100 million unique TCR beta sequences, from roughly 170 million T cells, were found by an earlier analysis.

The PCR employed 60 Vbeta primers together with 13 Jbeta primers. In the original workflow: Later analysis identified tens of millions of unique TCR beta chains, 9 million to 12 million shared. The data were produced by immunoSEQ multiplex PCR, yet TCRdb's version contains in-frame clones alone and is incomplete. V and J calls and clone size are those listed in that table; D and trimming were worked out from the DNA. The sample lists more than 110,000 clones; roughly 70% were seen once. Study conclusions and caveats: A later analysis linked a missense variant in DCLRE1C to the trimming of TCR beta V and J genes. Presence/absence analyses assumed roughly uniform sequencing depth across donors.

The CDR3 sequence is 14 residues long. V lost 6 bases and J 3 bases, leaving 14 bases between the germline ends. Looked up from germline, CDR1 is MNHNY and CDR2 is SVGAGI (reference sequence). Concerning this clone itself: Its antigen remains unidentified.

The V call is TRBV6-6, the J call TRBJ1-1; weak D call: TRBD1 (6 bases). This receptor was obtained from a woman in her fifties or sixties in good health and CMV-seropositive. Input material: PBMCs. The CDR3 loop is CASSAGQSHTEAFF. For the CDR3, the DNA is TGTGCCAGCAGCGCCGGACAGTCTCACACTGAAGCTTTCTTT.